Below are 9 T cell receptor beta chains sequenced from a single sample in a study of blood T cell repertoires in COVID-19 (dated by TCRdb to about 2020). Libraries were constructed by the immunoSEQ multiplex PCR assay. In its TCRdb copy, this immuneACCESS table keeps in-frame sequences only and misses some clones. Where compared with another copy, unresolved V genes explain less than half of these, and the others have no known cause. The sample data list around 160,000 clones, and roughly four fifths of these were observed just once. Together, the top ten hold approximately 14% of the sample. Specimen: peripheral blood. These receptors were obtained from a human donor with acute or convalescent COVID-19. The donor label of this sample is uncertain.

In this sample, this clone turned up once. V gene TRBV20-1 combines with J gene TRBJ2-7; 7 nucleotides line up with TRBD1. Per the germline V gene, CDR1 is DFQATT and CDR2 is SNEGSKA (reference sequence). CDR3 length: 15 residues. The V segment lost 3 bases and the J segment 4 bases; nucleotides outside the gene matches: 12. The CDR3 sequence is CSASAWGRGSYEQYF. CDR3 in DNA: TGCAGTGCTAGTGCTTGGGGCAGGGGGTCGTACGAGCAGTACTTC.

The chain is built from TRBV7-6 and TRBJ2-3; the match to TRBD1 covers 9 bases. From germline, CDR1 is SGHVS and CDR2 FNYEAQ. J lost 3 bases, V lost 5 bases, and 6 bases had no gene match. CDR3 length: 15 residues. The CDR3 sequence: CASSPRQGGTDTQYF. Written as DNA, the CDR3 is TGTGCCAGCAGCCCTCGACAGGGGGGAACAGATACGCAGTATTTT.

The rearrangement joins TRBV5-1 to TRBJ1-2; TRBD1 matches 8 bases. The CDR3 is 15 residues long. Germline CDR1 SGHRS, CDR2 YFSETQ. Trimming cost V 4 bases and J 6 bases; bases outside gene matches: 11. The CDR3 coding sequence is TGCGCCAGCAGCGACCGCATCGGGACAGGCCATGGCTACACCTTC. Amino acid sequence: CASSDRIGTGHGYTF.

The rearrangement uses TRBV29-1 and TRBJ2-2, with 10 bases that match TRBD1. CDR1 is SQVTM, CDR2 ANQGSEA, per germline. The CDR3 runs to 15 residues. Unmatched junction bases numbered 7, after V lost 4 bases and J lost 5 bases. This CDR3 reads CSVGATDRGTGELFF. The CDR3 nucleotides are TGCAGCGTTGGAGCGACGGACAGGGGGACCGGGGAGCTGTTTTTT.

This clone was picked up one time. This chain uses TRBV7-9 with TRBJ1-1; D perhaps matches TRBD1 (6 bases). Germline V gene sequence: CDR1 SEHNR, CDR2 FQNEAQ (reference sequence). This CDR3 contains 14 residues. Between the trimmed V and J ends, which lost 5 bases and 0 bases, there was a span of 10 bases. The CDR3 DNA follows: TGTGCCAGCAGCCTAGGGGGGCTGAACACTGAAGCTTTCTTT. Translation: CASSLGGLNTEAFF.

V usage is TRBV5-6 and J usage is TRBJ1-1, with a weak D call TRBD1 (5 bases). Germline lookup yields CDR1 SGHDT and CDR2 YYEEEE. V lost 5 bases and J lost 0, with 5 bases in between. The CDR3 is 12 amino acids. CDR3 sequence: CASRQVNTEAFF. The CDR3 DNA reads as TGTGCCAGCAGACAGGTGAACACTGAAGCTTTCTTT.

The chain combines TRBV10-3 with TRBJ1-5; possibly TRBD1 for D (5 bases). Germline CDR1 is ENHRY and CDR2 is SYGVKD. V lost 4 bases to trimming and J lost 6 bases, with 10 bases between them. The CDR3 loop spans 13 amino acids. The CDR3 here is CAISVQGGQPQHF. CDR3 bases: TGTGCCATCAGTGTGCAGGGCGGTCAGCCCCAGCATTTT.

This chain uses TRBV6-6 with TRBJ1-1, with D tentatively TRBD1 (6 bases). The germline V gene encodes CDR1 MNHNY and CDR2 SVGAGI (reference sequence). The CDR3 length is 15 residues. V was clipped by 2 bases and J by 7 bases, with 17 bases between them. The CDR3 reads CASSYPEGVVSEAFF. CDR3 coding DNA: TGTGCCAGCAGTTACCCCGAGGGGGTGGTGAGTGAAGCTTTCTTT.

The chain has TRBV10-2 and TRBJ1-5; D uncertain. Germline CDR1 and CDR2: WSHSY and SAAADI. The ends were cut back, 3 bases at V and 10 bases at J, with 22 bases in the middle. The CDR3 consists of 16 residues. Here the CDR3 reads CASSEGGGITKGPQHF. The CDR3 nucleotides are TGCGCCAGCAGTGAAGGCGGAGGCATAACCAAGGGACCCCAGCATTTT.